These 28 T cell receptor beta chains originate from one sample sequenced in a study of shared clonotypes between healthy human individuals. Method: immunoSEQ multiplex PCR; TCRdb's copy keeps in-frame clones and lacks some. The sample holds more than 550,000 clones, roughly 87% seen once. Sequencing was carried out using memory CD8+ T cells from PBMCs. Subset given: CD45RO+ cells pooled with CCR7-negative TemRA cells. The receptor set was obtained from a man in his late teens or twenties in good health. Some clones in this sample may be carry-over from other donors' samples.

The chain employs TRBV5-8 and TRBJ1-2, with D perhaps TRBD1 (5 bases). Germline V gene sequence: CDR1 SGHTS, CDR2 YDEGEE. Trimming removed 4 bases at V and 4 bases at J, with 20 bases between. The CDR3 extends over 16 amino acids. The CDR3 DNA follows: TGTGCCAGCAGCCCATTCCGCCTCAGGGAGGGCTATGGCTACACCTTC. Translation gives CASSPFRLREGYGYTF.

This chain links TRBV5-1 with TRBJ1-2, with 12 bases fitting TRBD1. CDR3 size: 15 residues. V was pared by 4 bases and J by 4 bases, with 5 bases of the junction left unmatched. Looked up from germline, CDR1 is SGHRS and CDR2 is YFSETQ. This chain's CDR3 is CASSVGQGAGYGYTF. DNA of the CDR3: TGCGCCAGCAGCGTGGGACAGGGGGCTGGCTATGGCTACACCTTC.

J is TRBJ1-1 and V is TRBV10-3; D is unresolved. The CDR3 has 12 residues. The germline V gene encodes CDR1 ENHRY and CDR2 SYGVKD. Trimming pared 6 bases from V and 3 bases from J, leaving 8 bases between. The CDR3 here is CAIREEYTEAFF. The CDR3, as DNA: TGTGCCATCAGAGAGGAGTACACTGAAGCTTTCTTT.

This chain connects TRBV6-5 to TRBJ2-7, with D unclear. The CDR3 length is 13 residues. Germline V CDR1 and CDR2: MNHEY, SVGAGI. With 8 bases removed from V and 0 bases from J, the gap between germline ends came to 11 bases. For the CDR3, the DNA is TGTGCCAGCGTAGACCAGAGCTCCTACGAGCAGTACTTC. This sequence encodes CASVDQSSYEQYF.

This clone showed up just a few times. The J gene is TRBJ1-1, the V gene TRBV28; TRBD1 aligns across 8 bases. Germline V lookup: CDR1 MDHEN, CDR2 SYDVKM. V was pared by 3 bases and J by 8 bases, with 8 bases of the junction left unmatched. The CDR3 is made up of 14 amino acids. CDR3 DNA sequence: TGTGCCAGCAGTTTTTCCCCCAGGGACAGGGAAGCTTTCTTT. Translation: CASSFSPRDREAFF.

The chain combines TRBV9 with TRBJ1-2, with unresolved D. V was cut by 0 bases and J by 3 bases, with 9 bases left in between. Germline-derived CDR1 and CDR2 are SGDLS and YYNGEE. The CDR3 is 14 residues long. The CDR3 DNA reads TGTGCCAGCAGCGTAGTCACAGACCACTATGGCTACACCTTC. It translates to CASSVVTDHYGYTF.

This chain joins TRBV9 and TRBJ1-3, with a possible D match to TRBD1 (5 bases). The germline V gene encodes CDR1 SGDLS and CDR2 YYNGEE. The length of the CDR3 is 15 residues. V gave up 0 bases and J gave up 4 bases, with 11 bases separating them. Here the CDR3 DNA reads TGTGCCAGCAGCGTAGGGCAGGGTAGGGGAAACACCATATATTTT. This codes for CASSVGQGRGNTIYF.

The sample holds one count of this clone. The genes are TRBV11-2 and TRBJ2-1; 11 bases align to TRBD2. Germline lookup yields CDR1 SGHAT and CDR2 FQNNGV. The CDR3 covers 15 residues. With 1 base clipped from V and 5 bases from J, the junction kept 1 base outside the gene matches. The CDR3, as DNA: TGTGCCAGCAGCTTAGTACTAGCGGGAGACAATGAGCAGTTCTTC. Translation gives CASSLVLAGDNEQFF.

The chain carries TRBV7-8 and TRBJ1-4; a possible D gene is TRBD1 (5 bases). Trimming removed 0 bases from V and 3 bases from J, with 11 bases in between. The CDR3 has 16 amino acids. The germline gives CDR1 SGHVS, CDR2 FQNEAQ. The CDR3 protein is CASSLARGGSNEKLFF. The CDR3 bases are TGTGCCAGCAGCTTAGCGCGCGGGGGTTCTAATGAAAAACTGTTTTTT.

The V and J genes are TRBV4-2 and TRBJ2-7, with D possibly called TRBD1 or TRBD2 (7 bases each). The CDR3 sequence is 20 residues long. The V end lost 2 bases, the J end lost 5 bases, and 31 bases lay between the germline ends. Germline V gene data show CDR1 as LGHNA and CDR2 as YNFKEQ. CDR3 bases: TGTGCCAGCAGCCAACCCATTTACCTAGCGGAGGGAGGAGGGGGCCACGAGCAGTACTTC. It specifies CASSQPIYLAEGGGGHEQYF.

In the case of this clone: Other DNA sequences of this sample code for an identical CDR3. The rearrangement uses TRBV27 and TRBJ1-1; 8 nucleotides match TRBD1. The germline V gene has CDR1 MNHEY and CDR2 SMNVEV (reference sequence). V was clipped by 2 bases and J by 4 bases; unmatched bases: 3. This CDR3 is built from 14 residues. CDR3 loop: CASSLVQGGTEAFF. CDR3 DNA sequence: TGTGCCAGCAGTTTAGTACAGGGGGGCACTGAAGCTTTCTTT.

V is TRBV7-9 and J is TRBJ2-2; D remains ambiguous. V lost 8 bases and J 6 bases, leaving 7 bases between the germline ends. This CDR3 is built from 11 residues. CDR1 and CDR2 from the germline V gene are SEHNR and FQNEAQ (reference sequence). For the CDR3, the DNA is TGTGCCAGCGGATCTTCCGGGGAGCTGTTTTTT. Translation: CASGSSGELFF.

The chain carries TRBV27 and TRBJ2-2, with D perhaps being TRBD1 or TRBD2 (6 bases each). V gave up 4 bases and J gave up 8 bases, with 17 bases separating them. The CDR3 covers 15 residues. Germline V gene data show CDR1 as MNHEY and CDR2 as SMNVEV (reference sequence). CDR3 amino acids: CASSSFGGAWGELFF. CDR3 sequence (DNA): TGTGCCAGCAGTTCCTTCGGGGGCGCATGGGGGGAGCTGTTTTTT.

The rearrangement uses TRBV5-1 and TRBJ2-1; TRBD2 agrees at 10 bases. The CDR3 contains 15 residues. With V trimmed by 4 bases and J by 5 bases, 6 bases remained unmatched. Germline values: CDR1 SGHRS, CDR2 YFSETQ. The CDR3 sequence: CASSLGLAENNEQFF. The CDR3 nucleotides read TGCGCCAGCAGCCTAGGACTAGCGGAAAACAATGAGCAGTTCTTC.

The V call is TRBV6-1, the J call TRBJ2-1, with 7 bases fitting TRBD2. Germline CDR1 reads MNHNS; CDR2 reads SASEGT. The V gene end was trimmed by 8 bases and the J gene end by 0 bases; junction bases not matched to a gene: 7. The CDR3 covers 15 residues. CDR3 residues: CASVMGDYSYNEQFF. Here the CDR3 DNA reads TGTGCCAGCGTAATGGGGGACTACTCCTACAATGAGCAGTTCTTC.

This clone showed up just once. The CDR3 nucleotides are TGTGCCAGCAGTCCGGGAGACCACGAGCAGTACTTC. Amino acids: CASSPGDHEQYF. The chain recombines TRBV5-6 with TRBJ2-7, with D possibly being TRBD2 (6 bases). The CDR3 has 12 residues. The ends were cut back, 5 bases at V and 5 bases at J, with 11 bases in the middle. Germline V gives CDR1 SGHDT, CDR2 YYEEEE.

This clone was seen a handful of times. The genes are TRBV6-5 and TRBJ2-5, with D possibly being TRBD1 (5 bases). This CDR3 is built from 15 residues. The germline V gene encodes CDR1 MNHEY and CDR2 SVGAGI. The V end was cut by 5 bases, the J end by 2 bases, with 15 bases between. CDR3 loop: CASSQKTVTQETQYF. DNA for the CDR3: TGTGCCAGCAGTCAAAAGACAGTAACTCAAGAGACCCAGTACTTC.

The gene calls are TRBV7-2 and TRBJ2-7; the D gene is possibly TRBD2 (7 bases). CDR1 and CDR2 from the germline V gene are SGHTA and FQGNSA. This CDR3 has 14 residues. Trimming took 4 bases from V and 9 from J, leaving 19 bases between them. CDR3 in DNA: TGTGCCAGCAGCTCCGGACTAGGGGGTACCCCGCAGTACTTC. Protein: CASSSGLGGTPQYF.

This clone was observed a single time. For the CDR3, the DNA is TGTGCCAGCAGCTTGTTCTGGGGCACTGGGGCCAACGTCCTGACTTTC. It yields the protein CASSLFWGTGANVLTF. The chain employs TRBV5-5 and TRBJ2-6; the D gene is possibly TRBD1 (5 bases). Germline loops: CDR1 SGHKS, CDR2 YYEKEE (reference sequence). The ends were cut back, 1 base at V and 2 bases at J, with 10 bases in the middle. This CDR3 comprises 16 residues.

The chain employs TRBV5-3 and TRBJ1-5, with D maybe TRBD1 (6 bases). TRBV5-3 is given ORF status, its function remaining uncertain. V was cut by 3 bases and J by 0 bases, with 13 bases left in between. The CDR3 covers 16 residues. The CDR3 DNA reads TGTGCCAGAAGCTCAGGACAGAGGAATAGCAATCAGCCCCAGCATTTT. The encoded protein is CARSSGQRNSNQPQHF.

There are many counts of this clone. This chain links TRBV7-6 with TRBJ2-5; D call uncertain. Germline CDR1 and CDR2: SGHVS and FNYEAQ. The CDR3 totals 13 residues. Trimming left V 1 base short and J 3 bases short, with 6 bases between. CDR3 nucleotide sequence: TGTGCCAGCAGCTTAGATGGTGAAGAGACCCAGTACTTC. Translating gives CASSLDGEETQYF.

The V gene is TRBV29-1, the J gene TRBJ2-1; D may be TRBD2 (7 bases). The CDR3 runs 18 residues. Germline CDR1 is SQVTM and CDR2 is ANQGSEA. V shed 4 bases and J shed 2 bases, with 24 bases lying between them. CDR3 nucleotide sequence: TGCAGCGTTGGGGGGCTAGCGGACCACCATGCGACCTACAATGAGCAGTTCTTC. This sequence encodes CSVGGLADHHATYNEQFF.

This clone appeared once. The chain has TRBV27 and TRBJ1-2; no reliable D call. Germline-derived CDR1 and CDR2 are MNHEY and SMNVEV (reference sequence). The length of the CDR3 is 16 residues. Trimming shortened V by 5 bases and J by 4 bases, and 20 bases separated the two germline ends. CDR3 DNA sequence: TGTGCCAGCAGTCCCCTGAACACCTCTCCGGGCTATGGCTACACCTTC. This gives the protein CASSPLNTSPGYGYTF.

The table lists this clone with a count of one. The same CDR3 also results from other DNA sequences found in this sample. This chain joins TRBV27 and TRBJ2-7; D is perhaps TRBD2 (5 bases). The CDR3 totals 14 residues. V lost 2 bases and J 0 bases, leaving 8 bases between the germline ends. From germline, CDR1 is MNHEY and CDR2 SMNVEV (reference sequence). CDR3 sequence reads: CASSLSGPSYEQYF. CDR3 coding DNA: TGTGCCAGCAGTTTAAGCGGTCCCTCCTACGAGCAGTACTTC.

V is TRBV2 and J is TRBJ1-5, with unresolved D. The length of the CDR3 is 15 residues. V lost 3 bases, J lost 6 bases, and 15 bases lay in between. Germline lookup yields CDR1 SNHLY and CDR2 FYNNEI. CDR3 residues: CASSDFSFGFQPQHF. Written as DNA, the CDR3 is TGTGCCAGCAGTGATTTTTCTTTTGGGTTTCAGCCCCAGCATTTT.

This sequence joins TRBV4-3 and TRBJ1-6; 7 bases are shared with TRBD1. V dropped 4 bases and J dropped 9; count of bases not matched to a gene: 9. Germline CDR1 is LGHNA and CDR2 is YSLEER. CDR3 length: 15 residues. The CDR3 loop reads CASSPGTALGSPLHF. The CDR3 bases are TGCGCCAGCAGCCCAGGGACAGCGCTTGGTTCACCCCTCCACTTT.

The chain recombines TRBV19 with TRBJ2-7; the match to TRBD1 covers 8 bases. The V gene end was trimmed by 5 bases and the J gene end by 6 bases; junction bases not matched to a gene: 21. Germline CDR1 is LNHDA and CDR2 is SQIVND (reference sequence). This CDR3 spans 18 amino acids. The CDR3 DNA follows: TGTGCCAGTAGTTCAAGGGACAGGACTCTCTCTGGGTGGGGCGAGCAGTACTTC. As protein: CASSSRDRTLSGWGEQYF.

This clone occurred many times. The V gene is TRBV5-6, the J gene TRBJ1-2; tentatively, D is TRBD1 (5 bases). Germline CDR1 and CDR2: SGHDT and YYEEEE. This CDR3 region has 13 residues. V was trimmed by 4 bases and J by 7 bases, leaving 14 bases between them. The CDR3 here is CASSRLLTGGYTF. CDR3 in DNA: TGTGCCAGCAGCCGATTATTAACAGGTGGCTACACCTTC.